This T cell receptor beta chain was found in a study of T cells in Graves' hyperthyroidism and ophthalmopathy. In the study overall: Before any treatment, at initial diagnosis, peripheral blood was collected.

Study outcomes and limitations: Blood also contained most expanded thyroid clonotypes above 0.001.

Amplified regions were TCR beta CDR3 sequences from RNA transcripts. An initial round of RT-PCR targeting the TCR CDR3 relied on the HTBI primer set. Each CDR3 protein is one row after TCRdb ran MiXCR on the multiplex PCR reads. The sample yields nearly 250,000 distinct CDR3 sequences, about 24% seen once. The study included ophthalmopathy patients with Clinical Activity Score at least 3, NOSPECS grade at least 4 and duration under 3 months. V was clipped by 3 bases and J by 1 base, with 18 bases between them. Per germline, CDR1 MNHEY and CDR2 SMNVEV (reference sequence). CDR3 size: 17 residues. This clonotype appeared many times. Its antigen is not identified.

Material: blood. The sequence was obtained from a middle-aged woman with Graves' ophthalmopathy. The chain uses TRBV27 and TRBJ1-1; a weak D match, TRBD1 (5 bases). The DNA for the CDR3 is TGTGCCAGCAGTTTTGAGGGGCCCGGTGGGACGAACACTGAAGCTTTCTTT. Its protein product is CASSFEGPGGTNTEAFF.